This section outlines one T cell receptor (beta chain) sequence together with its context. Its antigen target is currently unknown. It has no much larger one-base neighbor in the sample; base qualities were not kept. The immunoSEQ Assay, a bias-controlled multiplex PCR, was used to amplify TCRbeta CDR3 regions from genomic DNA. Per the original workflow: The number of nucleated cells in each sample was estimated from the amplification of reference gene primers within the assay. Sequence reads were collapsed and filtered to measure the absolute abundance of every unique TCRbeta CDR3 rearrangement. For each sample, productive Simpson clonality was calculated as the square root of Simpson's diversity index over productive rearrangements. TCRdb carries this immuneACCESS record with in-frame sequences only. Its versions omit some clonotypes, under half of them owing to an unresolved V gene in the studies checked, with the rest unexplained. That table furnishes V, J and clone size, whereas the DNA furnished D and trimming. This sample lists about 300,000 clones; 80% to 90% were detected once. Approximately 9% of the sample rests with the top ten.

Relative to germline, V is missing 1 base and J is missing 6 bases, with 11 bases of the junction outside any gene match. Looking up the germline V gene yields CDR1 SGHTA and CDR2 FQGNSA. The CDR3 runs 17 residues from the cysteine to the phenylalanine. Just the 51-base CDR3 DNA is kept, in frame starting at base 1. These data are taken from a study of blood T cell repertoires in COVID-19 (dated by TCRdb to 2020 to 2022). About the full investigation: Collaborator samples came from the United States, Italy and Spain and covered acute and convalescent phases of COVID-19. Where HLA class I and class II types were available, the types were taken from metadata supplied by the sample provider, not from assay-based typing. The repertoires were released in a freely available public database meant as a resource for research on the immune response to SARS-CoV-2. The material from the prospective study consisted of cDNA or gDNA derived from T cells, B-cell-depleted T cells, or PBMCs. Nearly every sample came with metadata listing a de-identified subject ID, COVID-19 status, age in years and sex. Samples were obtained from the ongoing ImmuneRACE study (first 160 participants) and from 1,200 or so subjects provided by 6 global collaborators. Deeply sampled blood TCRbeta repertoires from subjects exposed to, actively infected with, or recovered from COVID-19 were included in the dataset.

Another Seattle source contributed samples from volunteer blood donors who had recovered from COVID-19. Collaborating institutions collected whole blood in K2EDTA tubes following their own protocols. Collaborator samples were shipped for TCRbeta analysis as frozen whole blood, isolated PBMCs, or DNA extracted from either sample type. Broad study findings and their caveats: The quantity of clinical and demographic metadata differed by source and by participant and was supplied without curation.

The receptor comes from a woman aged 45 to 65 who had recovered from COVID-19. The chain couples TRBV7-2 to TRBJ2-7, and 11 junction bases match TRBD2. Sequencing was done on a sample of peripheral blood. Here is the DNA: TGTGCCAGCAGCTTAGGGTCCCCGGGACTAGCGGCCCGCGAGCAGTACTTC. Its protein reads: CASSLGSPGLAAREQYF.